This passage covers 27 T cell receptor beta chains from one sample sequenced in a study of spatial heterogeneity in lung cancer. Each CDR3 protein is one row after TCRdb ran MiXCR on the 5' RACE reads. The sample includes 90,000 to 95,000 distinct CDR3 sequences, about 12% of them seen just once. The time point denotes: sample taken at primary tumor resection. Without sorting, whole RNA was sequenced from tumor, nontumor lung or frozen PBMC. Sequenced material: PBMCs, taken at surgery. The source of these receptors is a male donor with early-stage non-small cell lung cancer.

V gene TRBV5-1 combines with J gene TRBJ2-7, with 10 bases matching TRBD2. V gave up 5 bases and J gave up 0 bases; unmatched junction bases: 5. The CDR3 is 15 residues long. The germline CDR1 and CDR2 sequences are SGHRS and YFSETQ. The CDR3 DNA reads TGCGCCAGCAGGGCCGGGACTAGCGACTCCTACGAGCAGTACTTC. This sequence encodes CASRAGTSDSYEQYF.

The chain's CDR3 is CASSRTSRPGANVLTF. The CDR3 DNA reads TGCGCCAGCAGTCGGACCAGCCGGCCTGGGGCCAACGTCCTGACTTTC. This rearrangement joins TRBV5-1 to TRBJ2-6; D call uncertain. CDR1 SGHRS and CDR2 YFSETQ come from the germline V gene. V shed 5 bases and J shed 2 bases, with 14 bases lying between them. This CDR3 comprises 16 residues.

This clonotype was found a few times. The CDR3 protein is CAAPVGGATYNEQFF. The DNA for the CDR3 is TGTGCCGCCCCGGTCGGGGGGGCTACTTACAATGAGCAGTTCTTC. The rearrangement uses TRBV6-5 and TRBJ2-1; 8 bases fit TRBD2. The length of the CDR3 is 15 residues. J gave up 4 bases and V 11 bases, and 13 bases lay outside the gene matches. Looked up from germline, CDR1 is MNHEY and CDR2 is SVGAGI.

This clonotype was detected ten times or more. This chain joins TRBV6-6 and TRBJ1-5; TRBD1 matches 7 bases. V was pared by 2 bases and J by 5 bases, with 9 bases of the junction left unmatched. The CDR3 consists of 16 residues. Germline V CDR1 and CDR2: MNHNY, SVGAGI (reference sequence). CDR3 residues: CASSYGQTGADQPQHF. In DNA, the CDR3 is TGTGCCAGCAGTTACGGCCAAACAGGGGCGGATCAGCCCCAGCATTTT.

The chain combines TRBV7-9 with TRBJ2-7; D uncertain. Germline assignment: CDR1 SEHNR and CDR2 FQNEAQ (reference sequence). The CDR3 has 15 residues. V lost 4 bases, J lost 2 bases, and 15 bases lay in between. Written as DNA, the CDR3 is TGTGCCAGCAGCTCCCCAGAGAGAGGAACCTACGAGCAGTACTTC. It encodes CASSSPERGTYEQYF.

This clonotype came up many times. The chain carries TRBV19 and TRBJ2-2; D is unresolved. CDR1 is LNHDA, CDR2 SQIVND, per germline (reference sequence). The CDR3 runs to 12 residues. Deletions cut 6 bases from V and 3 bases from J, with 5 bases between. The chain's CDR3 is CASRVYTGELFF. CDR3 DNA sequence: TGTGCCAGTAGAGTATACACCGGGGAGCTGTTTTTT.

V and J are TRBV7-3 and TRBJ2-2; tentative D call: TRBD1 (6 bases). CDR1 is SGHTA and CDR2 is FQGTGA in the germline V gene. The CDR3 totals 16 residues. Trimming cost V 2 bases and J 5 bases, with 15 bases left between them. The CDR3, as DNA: TGTGCCAGCAGCTTAGTTGGGGGCTTGAGGACCGGGGAGCTGTTTTTT. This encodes CASSLVGGLRTGELFF.

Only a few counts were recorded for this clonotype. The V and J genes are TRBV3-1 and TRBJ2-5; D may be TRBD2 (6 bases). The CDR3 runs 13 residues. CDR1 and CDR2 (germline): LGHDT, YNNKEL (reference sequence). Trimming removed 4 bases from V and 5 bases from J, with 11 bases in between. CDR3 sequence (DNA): TGTGCCAGCAGCCCGACTAGTGGCGAGACCCAGTACTTC. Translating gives CASSPTSGETQYF.

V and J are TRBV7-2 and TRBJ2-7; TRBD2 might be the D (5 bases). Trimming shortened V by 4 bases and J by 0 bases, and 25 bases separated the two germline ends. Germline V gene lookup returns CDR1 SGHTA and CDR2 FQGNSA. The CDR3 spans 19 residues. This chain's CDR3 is CASSSKTYSPADYSYEQYF. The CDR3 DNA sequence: TGTGCCAGCAGCTCCAAGACGTATTCCCCAGCCGACTACTCCTACGAGCAGTACTTC. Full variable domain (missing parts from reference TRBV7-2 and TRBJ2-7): GAGVSQSPSNKVTEKGKDVELRCDPISGHTALYWYRQSLGQGLEFLIYFQGNSAPDKSGLPSDRFSAERTGGSVSTLTIQRTQQEDSAVYLCASSSKTYSPADYSYEQYFGPGTRLTVT.

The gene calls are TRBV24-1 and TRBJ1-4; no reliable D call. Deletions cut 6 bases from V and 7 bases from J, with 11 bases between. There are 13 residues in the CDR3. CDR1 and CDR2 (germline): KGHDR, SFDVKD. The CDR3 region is CATSTNRGEKLFF. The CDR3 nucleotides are TGTGCCACCAGTACTAATCGTGGTGAAAAACTGTTTTTT.

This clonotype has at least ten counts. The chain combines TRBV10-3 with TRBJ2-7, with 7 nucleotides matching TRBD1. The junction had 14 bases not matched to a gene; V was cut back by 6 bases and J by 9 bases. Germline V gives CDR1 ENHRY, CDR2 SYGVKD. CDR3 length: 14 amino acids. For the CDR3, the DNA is TGTGCCATCAGCTCGGGACAGTTAGAATATGCGCAGTACTTC. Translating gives CAISSGQLEYAQYF.

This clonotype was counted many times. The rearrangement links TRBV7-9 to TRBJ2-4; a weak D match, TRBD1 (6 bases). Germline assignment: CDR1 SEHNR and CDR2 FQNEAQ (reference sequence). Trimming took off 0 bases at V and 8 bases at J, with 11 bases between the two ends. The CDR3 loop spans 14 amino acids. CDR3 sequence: CASSLAARGDIQYF. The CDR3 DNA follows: TGTGCCAGCAGCTTAGCGGCCAGGGGCGACATTCAGTACTTC.

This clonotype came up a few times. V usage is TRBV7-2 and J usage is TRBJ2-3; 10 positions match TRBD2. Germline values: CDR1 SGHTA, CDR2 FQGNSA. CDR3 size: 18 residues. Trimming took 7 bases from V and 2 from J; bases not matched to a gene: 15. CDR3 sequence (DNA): TGTGCCAGCACCTCCGGACTAGCGGACCTACTCTCCACAGATACGCAGTATTTT. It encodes CASTSGLADLLSTDTQYF.

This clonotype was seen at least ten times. The CDR3 loop is CATSETQALIDTQYF. The CDR3 DNA is TGTGCCACCAGTGAAACACAGGCGTTGATAGATACGCAGTATTTT. The chain recombines TRBV24-1 with TRBJ2-3, with a weak D call TRBD1 (5 bases). Trimming stripped 4 bases from V and 5 bases from J, with 15 bases between. Germline V gene lookup returns CDR1 KGHDR and CDR2 SFDVKD. The CDR3 spans 15 residues.

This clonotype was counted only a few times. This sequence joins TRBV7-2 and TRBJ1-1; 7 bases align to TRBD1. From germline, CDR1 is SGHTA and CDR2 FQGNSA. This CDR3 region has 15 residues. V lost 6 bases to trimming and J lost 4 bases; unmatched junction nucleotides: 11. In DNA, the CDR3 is TGTGCCAGCAGTTGGGCCAGGGGGGCGATCACTGAAGCTTTCTTT. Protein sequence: CASSWARGAITEAFF.

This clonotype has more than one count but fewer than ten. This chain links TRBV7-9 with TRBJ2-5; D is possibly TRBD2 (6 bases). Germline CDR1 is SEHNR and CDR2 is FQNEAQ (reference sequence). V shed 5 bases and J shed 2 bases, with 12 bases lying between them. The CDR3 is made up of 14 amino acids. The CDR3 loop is CASSHRREQETQYF. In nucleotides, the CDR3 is TGTGCCAGCAGCCACCGACGGGAGCAAGAGACCCAGTACTTC.

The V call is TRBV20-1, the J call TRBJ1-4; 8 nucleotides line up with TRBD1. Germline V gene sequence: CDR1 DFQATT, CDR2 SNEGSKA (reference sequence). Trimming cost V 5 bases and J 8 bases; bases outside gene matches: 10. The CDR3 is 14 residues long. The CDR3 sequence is CSAGHRGSGEKLFF. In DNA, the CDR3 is TGCAGTGCTGGGCACAGGGGGAGTGGGGAAAAACTGTTTTTT.

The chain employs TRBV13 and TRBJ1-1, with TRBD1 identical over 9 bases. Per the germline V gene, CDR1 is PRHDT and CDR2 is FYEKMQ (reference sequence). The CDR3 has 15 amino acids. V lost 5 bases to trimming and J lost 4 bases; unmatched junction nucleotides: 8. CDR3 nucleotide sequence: TGTGCCAGCAGCGAGGGACAGGGAGAAAGCACTGAAGCTTTCTTT. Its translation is CASSEGQGESTEAFF. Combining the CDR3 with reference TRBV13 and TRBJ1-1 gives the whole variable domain AAGVIQSPRHLIKEKRETATLKCYPIPRHDTVYWYQQGPGQDPQFLISFYEKMQSDKGSIPDRFSAQQFSDYHSELNMSSLELGDSALYFCASSEGQGESTEAFFGQGTRLTVV.

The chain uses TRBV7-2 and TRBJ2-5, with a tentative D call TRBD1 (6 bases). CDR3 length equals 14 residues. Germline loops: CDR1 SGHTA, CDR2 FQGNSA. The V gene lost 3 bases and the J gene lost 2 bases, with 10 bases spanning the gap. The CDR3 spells CASSFGRGQETQYF. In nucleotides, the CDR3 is TGTGCCAGCAGCTTCGGCAGGGGTCAAGAGACCCAGTACTTC.

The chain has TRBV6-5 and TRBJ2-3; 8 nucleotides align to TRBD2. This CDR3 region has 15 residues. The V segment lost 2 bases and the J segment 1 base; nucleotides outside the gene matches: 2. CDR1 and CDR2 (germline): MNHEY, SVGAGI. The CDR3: CASSYGRGGTDTQYF. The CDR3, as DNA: TGTGCCAGCAGTTACGGGCGGGGGGGCACAGATACGCAGTATTTT.

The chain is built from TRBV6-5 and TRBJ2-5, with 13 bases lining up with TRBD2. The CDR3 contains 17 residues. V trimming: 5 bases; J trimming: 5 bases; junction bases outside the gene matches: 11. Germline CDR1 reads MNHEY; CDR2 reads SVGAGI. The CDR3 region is CASSTPRLAGGGETQYF. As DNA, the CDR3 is TGTGCCAGCAGTACGCCCCGACTAGCGGGAGGAGGGGAGACCCAGTACTTC.

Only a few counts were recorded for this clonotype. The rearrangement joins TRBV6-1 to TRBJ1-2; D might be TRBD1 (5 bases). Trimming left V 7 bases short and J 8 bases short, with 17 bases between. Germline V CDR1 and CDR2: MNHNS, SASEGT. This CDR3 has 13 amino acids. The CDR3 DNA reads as TGTGCCAGCATCCTTAGTTTCGGGACCGGCTACACCTTC. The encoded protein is CASILSFGTGYTF.

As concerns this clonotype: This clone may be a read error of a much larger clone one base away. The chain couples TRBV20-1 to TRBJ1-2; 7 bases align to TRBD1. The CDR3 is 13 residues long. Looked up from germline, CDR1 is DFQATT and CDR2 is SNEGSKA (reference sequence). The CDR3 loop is CSAGAGGSYGYAF. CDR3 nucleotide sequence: TGCAGTGCGGGCGCAGGGGGAAGTTATGGCTACGCCTTC.

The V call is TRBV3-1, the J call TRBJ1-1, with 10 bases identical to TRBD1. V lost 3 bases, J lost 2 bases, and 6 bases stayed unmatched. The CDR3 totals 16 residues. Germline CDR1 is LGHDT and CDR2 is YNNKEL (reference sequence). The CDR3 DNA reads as TGTGCCAGCAGCCACCATGGGACAGGGGTAAACACTGAAGCTTTCTTT. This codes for CASSHHGTGVNTEAFF. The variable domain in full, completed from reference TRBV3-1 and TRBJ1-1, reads DTAVSQTPKYLVTQMGNDKSIKCEQNLGHDTMYWYKQDSKKFLKIMFSYNNKELIINETVPNRFSPKSPDKAHLNLHINSLELGDSAVYFCASSHHGTGVNTEAFFGQGTRLTVV.

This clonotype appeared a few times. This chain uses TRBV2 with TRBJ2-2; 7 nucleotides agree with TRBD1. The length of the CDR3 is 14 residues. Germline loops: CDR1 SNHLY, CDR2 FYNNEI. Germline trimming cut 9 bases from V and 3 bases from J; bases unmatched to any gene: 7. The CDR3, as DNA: TGTGCCAGGGGGGACAGCAGCTACACCGGGGAGCTGTTTTTT. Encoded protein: CARGDSSYTGELFF.

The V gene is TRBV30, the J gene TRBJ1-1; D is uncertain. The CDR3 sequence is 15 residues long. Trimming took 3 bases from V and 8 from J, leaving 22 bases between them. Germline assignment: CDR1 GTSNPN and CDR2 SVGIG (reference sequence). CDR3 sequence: CAWRYQDPTKSEAFF. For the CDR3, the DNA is TGTGCCTGGAGGTACCAAGACCCAACGAAATCCGAAGCTTTCTTT.

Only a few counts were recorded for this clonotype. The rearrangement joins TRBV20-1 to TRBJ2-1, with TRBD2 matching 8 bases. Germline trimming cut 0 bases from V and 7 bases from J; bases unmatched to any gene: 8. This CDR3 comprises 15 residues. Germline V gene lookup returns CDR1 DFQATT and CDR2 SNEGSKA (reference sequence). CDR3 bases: TGCAGTGCTAGAGATAGACGGGAGGGTAGGAATGAGCAGTTCTTC. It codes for CSARDRREGRNEQFF.